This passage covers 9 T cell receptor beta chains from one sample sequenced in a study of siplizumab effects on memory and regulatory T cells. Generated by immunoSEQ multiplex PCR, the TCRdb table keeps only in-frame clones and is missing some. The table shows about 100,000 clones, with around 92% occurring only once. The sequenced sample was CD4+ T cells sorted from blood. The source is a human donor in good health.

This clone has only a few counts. The CDR3 loop reads CASSYRSSYEQYF. In DNA form, the CDR3 reads TGTGCCAGCAGTTACCGAAGCTCCTACGAGCAGTACTTC. This chain uses TRBV6-5 with TRBJ2-7; no definite D call. V was pared by 2 bases and J by 0 bases, with 5 bases between. The CDR3 is made up of 13 amino acids. Per germline, CDR1 MNHEY and CDR2 SVGAGI.

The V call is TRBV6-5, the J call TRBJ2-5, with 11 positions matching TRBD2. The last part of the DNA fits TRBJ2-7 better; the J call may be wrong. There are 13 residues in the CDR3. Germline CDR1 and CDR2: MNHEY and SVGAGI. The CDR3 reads CASTASGGYEQYF. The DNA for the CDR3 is TGTGCCAGCACCGCTAGCGGGGGGTACGAGCAGTACTTC.

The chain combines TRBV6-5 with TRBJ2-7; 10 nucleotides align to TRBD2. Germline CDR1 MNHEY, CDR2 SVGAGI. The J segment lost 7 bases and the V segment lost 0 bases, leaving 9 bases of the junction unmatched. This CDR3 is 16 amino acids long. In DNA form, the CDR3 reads TGTGCCAGCAGTTACTCACCAGCGGGGGGGGTAAATGAGCAGTACTTC. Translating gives CASSYSPAGGVNEQYF.

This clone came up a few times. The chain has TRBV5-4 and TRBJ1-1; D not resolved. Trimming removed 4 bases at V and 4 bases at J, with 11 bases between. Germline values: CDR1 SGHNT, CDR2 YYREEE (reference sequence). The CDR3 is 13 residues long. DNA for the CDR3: TGTGCCAGCAGCCGAGATCGGTCCACTGAAGCTTTCTTT. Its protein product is CASSRDRSTEAFF.

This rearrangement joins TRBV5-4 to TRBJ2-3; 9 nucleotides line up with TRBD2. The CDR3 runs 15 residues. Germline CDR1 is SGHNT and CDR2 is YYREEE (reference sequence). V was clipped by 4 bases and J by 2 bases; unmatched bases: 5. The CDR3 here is CASSETSGYTDTQYF. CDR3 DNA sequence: TGTGCCAGCAGCGAGACTAGCGGCTACACAGATACGCAGTATTTT.

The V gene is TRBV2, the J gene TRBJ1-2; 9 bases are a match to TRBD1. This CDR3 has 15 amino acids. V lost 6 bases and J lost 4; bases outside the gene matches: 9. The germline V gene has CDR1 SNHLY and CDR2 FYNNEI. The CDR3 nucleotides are TGTGCCAGCAGCGTACAGGGGGCTGAAGGCTATGGCTACACCTTC. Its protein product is CASSVQGAEGYGYTF.

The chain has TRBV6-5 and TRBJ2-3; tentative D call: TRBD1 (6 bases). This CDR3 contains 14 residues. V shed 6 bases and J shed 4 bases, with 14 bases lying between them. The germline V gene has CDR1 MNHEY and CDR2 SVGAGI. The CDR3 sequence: CASSRQVGADTQYF. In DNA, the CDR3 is TGTGCCAGCAGCAGACAGGTTGGGGCAGATACGCAGTATTTT.

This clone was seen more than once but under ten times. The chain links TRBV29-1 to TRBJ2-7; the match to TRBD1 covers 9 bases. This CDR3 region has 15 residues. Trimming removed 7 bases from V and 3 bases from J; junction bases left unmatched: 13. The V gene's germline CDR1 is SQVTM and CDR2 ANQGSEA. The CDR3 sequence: CSALKTGGIFYEQYF. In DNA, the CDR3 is TGCAGCGCGTTAAAAACAGGGGGCATCTTCTACGAGCAGTACTTC.

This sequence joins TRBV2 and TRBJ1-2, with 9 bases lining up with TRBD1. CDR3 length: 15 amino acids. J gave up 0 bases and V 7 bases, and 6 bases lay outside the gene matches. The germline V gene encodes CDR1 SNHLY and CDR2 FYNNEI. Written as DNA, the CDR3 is TGTGCCAGCATGCATACAGGGGGCCCTAACTATGGCTACACCTTC. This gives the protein CASMHTGGPNYGYTF.